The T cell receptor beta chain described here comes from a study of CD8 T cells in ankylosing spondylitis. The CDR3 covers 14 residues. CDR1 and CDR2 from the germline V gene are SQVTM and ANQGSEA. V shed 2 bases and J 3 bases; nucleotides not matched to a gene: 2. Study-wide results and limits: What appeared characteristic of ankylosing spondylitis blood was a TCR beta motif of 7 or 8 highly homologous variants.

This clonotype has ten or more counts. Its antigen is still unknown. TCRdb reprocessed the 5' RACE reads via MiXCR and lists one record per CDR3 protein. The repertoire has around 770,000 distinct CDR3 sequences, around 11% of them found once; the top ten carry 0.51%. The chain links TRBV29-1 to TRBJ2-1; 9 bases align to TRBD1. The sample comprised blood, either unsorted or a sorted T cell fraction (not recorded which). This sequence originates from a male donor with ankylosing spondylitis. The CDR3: CSVERQGVYNEQFF. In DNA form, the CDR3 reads TGCAGCGTTGAACGACAGGGGGTCTACAATGAGCAGTTCTTC.